These 12 T cell receptor beta chains share one sample of origin, sequenced in a study of blood T cell repertoires in COVID-19. Here immunoSEQ multiplex PCR was the method, and the copy in TCRdb shows in-frame clones only, minus some. The sample holds about 360,000 clones, around 87% seen once. The sequenced sample consisted of PBMCs or T cells enriched from blood (not recorded which). These receptor sequences come from a man aged 40-55 years in a cohort exposed to, infected with or recovered from COVID-19 (not recorded which).

This clone was seen once. The J gene is TRBJ1-2, the V gene TRBV7-9; D gene ambiguous. V was clipped by 2 bases and J by 5 bases, with 12 bases between them. The CDR3 has 14 amino acids. The germline gives CDR1 SEHNR, CDR2 FQNEAQ (reference sequence). The CDR3 DNA follows: TGTGCCAGCAGCTTATTCGGCAGCGGATATGGCTACACCTTC. Its protein is CASSLFGSGYGYTF.

The chain joins TRBV4-1 to TRBJ2-1; 7 bases map to TRBD2. Germline CDR1 and CDR2: MGHRA and YSYEKL. The CDR3 is 17 residues long. Losses at the gene ends were 1 base for V and 4 bases for J; bases not matched to a gene: 10. The CDR3 nucleotides are TGCGCCAGCAGCCAAGGAGTGGCGCGGGAGCGGTACAATGAGCAGTTCTTC. Its protein product is CASSQGVARERYNEQFF.

The chain links TRBV6-5 to TRBJ2-7; TRBD1 matches at 10 bases. There are 13 residues in the CDR3. Germline V lookup: CDR1 MNHEY, CDR2 SVGAGI. The V and J ends lost 7 bases and 7 bases, in that order; junction bases with no gene match: 7. The CDR3 spells CASIRDRGGEQYF. CDR3 bases: TGTGCCAGCATCCGGGACAGGGGAGGAGAGCAGTACTTC.

The rearrangement joins TRBV6-5 to TRBJ1-1; a possible D gene is TRBD1 (6 bases). V dropped 5 bases and J dropped 1 base, with 11 bases sitting between them. Per the germline V gene, CDR1 is MNHEY and CDR2 is SVGAGI. The CDR3 loop spans 14 amino acids. This CDR3 reads CASSKSGQNTEAFF. The CDR3 DNA reads TGTGCCAGCAGTAAATCGGGACAGAACACTGAAGCTTTCTTT.

The rearrangement joins TRBV5-4 to TRBJ1-1, with D tentatively TRBD1 (6 bases). Germline V gene data show CDR1 as SGHNT and CDR2 as YYREEE (reference sequence). Trimming took off 4 bases at V and 0 bases at J, with 10 bases between the two ends. The CDR3 consists of 14 residues. CDR3 bases: TGTGCCAGCAGCCCGACAGGTTTGAACACTGAAGCTTTCTTT. This sequence encodes CASSPTGLNTEAFF. Variable domain in full (rest from reference TRBV5-4 and TRBJ1-1): ETGVTQSPTHLIKTRGQQVTLRCSSQSGHNTVSWYQQALGQGPQFIFQYYREEENGRGNFPPRFSGLQFPNYSSELNVNALELDDSALYLCASSPTGLNTEAFFGQGTRLTVV.

J is TRBJ2-5 and V is TRBV10-3, with D possibly being TRBD1 (6 bases). Germline V gene data show CDR1 as ENHRY and CDR2 as SYGVKD. The CDR3 covers 16 residues. Trimming shortened V by 6 bases and J by 2 bases, and 19 bases separated the two germline ends. CDR3 in amino acids: CAISPRDKSVQETQYF. In nucleotides, the CDR3 is TGTGCCATCAGCCCCCGGGACAAGAGTGTACAAGAGACCCAGTACTTC.

This clone was observed a single time. The rearrangement uses TRBV21-1 and TRBJ2-3; the listed D gene, TRBD2, was not tested against the DNA. TRBV21-1 is classified as a pseudogene. CDR3 length equals 15 residues. This chain's CDR3 is CASSKVAGLVDTQYF. Written as DNA, the CDR3 is TGTGCCAGCAGCAAAGTAGCGGGATTGGTAGATACGCAGTATTTT.

This chain uses TRBV10-3 with TRBJ2-3; TRBD2 agrees at 7 bases. Germline V gene data show CDR1 as ENHRY and CDR2 as SYGVKD. V lost 4 bases and J lost 2; bases outside the gene matches: 6. This CDR3 region has 15 residues. The CDR3 reads CAISVASGNTDTQYF. In DNA form, the CDR3 reads TGTGCCATCAGTGTTGCTAGCGGTAACACAGATACGCAGTATTTT.

The genes are TRBV10-3 and TRBJ2-7; TRBD1 is a possible D gene (6 bases). Germline loops: CDR1 ENHRY, CDR2 SYGVKD. The CDR3 is made up of 12 amino acids. V was cut by 8 bases and J by 2 bases, with 10 bases left in between. The CDR3 DNA reads as TGTGCCATCCTAACAGGGACCTACGAGCAGTACTTC. Encoded protein: CAILTGTYEQYF.

The chain uses TRBV7-2 and TRBJ2-5; the match to TRBD2 covers 9 bases. Trimming removed 1 base from V and 5 bases from J; junction bases left unmatched: 11. This CDR3 contains 17 residues. CDR1 and CDR2 from the germline V gene are SGHTA and FQGNSA. The CDR3 loop is CASSLDPTSGGRETQYF. CDR3 nucleotides: TGTGCCAGCAGCTTAGACCCGACTAGCGGCGGGAGGGAGACCCAGTACTTC.

V is TRBV12-3 or TRBV12-4 and J is TRBJ2-1; tentatively, D is TRBD2 (5 bases). V was shortened by 4 bases and J by 6 bases, with 10 bases between the two germline ends. This CDR3 is 13 amino acids long. CDR3 sequence: CASSSWLANEQFF. The CDR3 coding sequence is TGTGCCAGCAGTTCATGGCTAGCCAATGAGCAGTTCTTC.

This clone was observed a few times. The chain joins TRBV6-5 to TRBJ2-1; TRBD2 agrees at 8 bases. The CDR3 covers 13 residues. V lost 7 bases, J lost 4 bases, and 3 bases stayed unmatched. Germline CDR1 and CDR2: MNHEY and SVGAGI. As DNA, the CDR3 is TGTGCCAGCACGGGAGGGCGTTACAATGAGCAGTTCTTC. Translation gives CASTGGRYNEQFF.